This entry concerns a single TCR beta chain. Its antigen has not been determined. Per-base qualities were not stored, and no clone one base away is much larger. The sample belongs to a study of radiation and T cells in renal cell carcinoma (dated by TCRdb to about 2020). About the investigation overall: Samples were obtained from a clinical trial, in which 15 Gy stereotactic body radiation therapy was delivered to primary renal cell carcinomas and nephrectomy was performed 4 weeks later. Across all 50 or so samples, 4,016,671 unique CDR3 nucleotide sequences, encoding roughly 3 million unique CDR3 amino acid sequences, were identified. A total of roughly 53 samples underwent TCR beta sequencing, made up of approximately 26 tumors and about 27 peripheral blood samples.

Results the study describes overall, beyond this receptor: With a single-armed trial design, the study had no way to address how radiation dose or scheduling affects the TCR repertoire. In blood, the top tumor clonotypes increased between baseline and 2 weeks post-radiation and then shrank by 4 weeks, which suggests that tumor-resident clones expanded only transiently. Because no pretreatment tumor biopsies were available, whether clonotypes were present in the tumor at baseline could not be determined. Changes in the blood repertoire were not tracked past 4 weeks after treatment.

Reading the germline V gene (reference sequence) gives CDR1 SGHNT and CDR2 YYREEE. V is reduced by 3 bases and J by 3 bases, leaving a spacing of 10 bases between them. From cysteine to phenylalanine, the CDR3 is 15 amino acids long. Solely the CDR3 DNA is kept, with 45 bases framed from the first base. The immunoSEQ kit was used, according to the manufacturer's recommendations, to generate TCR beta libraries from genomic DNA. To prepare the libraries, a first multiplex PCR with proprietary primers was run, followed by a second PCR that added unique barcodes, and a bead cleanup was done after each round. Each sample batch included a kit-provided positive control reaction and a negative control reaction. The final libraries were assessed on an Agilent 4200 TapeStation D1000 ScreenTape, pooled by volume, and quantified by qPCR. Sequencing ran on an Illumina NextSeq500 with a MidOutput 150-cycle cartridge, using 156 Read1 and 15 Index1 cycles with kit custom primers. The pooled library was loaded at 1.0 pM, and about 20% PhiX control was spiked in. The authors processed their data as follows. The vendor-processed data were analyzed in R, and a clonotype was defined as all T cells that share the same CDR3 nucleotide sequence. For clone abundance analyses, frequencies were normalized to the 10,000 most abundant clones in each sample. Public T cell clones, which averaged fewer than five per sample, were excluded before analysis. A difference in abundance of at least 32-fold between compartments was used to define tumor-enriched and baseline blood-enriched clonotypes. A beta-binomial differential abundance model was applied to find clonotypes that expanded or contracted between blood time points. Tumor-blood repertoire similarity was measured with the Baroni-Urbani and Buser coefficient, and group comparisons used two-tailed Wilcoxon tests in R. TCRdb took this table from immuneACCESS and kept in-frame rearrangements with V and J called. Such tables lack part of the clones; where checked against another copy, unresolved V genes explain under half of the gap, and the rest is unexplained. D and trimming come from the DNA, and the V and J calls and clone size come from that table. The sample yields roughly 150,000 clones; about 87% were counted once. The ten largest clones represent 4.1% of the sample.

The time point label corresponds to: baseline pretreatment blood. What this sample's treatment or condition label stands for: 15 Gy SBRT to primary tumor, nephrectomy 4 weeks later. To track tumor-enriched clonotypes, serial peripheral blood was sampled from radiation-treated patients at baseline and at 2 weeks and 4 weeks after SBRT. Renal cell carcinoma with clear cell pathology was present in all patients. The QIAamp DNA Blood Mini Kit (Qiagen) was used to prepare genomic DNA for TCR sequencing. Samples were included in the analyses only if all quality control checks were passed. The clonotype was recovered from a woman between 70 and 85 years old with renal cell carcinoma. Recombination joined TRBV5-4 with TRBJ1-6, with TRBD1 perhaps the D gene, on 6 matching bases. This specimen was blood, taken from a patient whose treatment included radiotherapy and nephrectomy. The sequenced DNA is TGTGCCAGCAGCTCCGGACAGATCTATAATTCACCCCTCCACTTT. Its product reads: CASSSGQIYNSPLHF.